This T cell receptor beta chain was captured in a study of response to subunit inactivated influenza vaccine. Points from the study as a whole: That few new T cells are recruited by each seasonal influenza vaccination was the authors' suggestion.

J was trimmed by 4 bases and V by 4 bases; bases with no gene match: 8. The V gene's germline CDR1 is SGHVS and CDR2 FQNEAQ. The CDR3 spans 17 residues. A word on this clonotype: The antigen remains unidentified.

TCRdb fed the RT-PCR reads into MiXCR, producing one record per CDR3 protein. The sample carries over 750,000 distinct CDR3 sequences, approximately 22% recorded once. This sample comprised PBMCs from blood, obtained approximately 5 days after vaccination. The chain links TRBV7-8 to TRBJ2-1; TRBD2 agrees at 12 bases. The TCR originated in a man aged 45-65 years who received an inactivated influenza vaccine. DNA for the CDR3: TGTGCCAGCAGCTCGACTAGCGGGGGCCCGATTTACAATGAGCAGTTCTTC. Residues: CASSSTSGGPIYNEQFF.